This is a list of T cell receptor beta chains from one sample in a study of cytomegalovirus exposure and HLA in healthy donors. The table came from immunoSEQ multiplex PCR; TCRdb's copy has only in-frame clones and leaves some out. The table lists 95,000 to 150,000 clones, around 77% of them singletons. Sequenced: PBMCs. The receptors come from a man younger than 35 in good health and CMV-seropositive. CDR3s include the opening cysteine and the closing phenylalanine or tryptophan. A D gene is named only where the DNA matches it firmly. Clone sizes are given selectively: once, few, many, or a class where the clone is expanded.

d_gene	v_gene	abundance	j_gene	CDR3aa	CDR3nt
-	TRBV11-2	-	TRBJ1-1	CASITELVTEAFF	TGTGCCAGCATCACCGAGTTGGTCACTGAAGCTTTCTTT
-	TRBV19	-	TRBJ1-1	CASSKGTPNTEAFF	TGTGCCAGTAGTAAAGGGACACCGAACACTGAAGCTTTCTTT
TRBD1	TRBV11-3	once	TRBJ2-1	CASSFGRGHHEQFF	TGTGCCAGCAGCTTTGGCAGGGGGCACCATGAGCAGTTCTTC
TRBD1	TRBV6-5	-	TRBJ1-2	CASTRTGGNYGYTF	TGTGCCAGCACCAGGACAGGGGGAAACTATGGCTACACCTTC
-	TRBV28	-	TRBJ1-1	CASSLETQGLEAFF	TGTGCCAGCAGTTTAGAGACTCAGGGATTAGAAGCTTTCTTT
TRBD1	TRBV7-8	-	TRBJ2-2	CASSFPDRLNTGELFF	TGTGCCAGCAGCTTTCCGGACAGGCTCAACACCGGGGAGCTGTTTTTT
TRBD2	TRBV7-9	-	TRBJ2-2	CAGGASGSAVGELFF	TGTGCCGGCGGGGCTAGCGGGAGTGCCGTCGGGGAGCTGTTTTTT
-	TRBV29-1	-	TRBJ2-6	CSVPGFGANVLTF	TGCAGCGTTCCCGGGTTCGGCGCCAACGTCCTGACTTTC
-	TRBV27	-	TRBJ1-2	CASSTGNHGYTF	TGTGCCAGCAGTACAGGGAACCATGGCTACACCTTC
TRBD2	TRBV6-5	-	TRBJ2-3	CASSLGTSLDTQYF	TGTGCCAGCAGCCTCGGGACTAGCTTGGATACGCAGTATTTT
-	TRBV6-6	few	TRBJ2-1	CASSLRAFYNEQFF	TGTGCCAGCAGTTTAAGAGCGTTTTACAATGAGCAGTTCTTC
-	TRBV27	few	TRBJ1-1	CASRPQGMNTEAFF	TGTGCCAGCAGGCCCCAGGGGATGAACACTGAAGCTTTCTTT
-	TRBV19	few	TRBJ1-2	CAIRGGAVGYTF	TGTGCCATCAGGGGAGGGGCTGTTGGCTACACCTTC
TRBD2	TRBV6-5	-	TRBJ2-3	CASSSVAGENTDTQYF	TGTGCCAGCAGTTCCGTAGCGGGAGAGAACACAGATACGCAGTATTTT
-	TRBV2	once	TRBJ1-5	CASSPHSSNQPQHF	TGTGCCAGCAGTCCACACAGCAGCAATCAGCCCCAGCATTTT
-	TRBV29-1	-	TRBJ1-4	CSVEAQEGEKLFF	TGCAGCGTTGAAGCACAAGAGGGTGAAAAACTGTTTTTT
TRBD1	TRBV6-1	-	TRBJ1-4	CAPFGTGIEKLFF	TGTGCCCCCTTCGGGACAGGGATCGAAAAACTGTTTTTT
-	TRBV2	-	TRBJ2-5	CASSEDSIKETQYF	TGTGCCAGCAGTGAGGACAGCATCAAAGAGACCCAGTACTTC
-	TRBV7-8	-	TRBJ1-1	CASSLEGGYEEAFF	TGTGCCAGCAGCTTAGAGGGAGGGTATGAAGAAGCTTTCTTT
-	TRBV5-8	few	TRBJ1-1	CASSRRVEAFF	TGTGCCAGCAGCCGAAGAGTTGAAGCTTTCTTT
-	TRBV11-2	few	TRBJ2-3	CASSLGWERSTDTQYF	TGTGCCAGCAGCTTAGGGTGGGAGAGGAGCACAGATACGCAGTATTTT
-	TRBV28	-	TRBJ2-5	CASSFMPLGPQETQYF	TGTGCCAGCAGTTTTATGCCCTTGGGGCCCCAAGAGACCCAGTACTTC
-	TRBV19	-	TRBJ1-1	CASSPQTGHPYTEAFF	TGTGCCAGTAGTCCGCAAACCGGACACCCATACACTGAAGCTTTCTTT
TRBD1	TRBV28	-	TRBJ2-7	CASTPRGGTGDYEQYF	TGTGCCAGCACCCCAAGGGGGGGGACAGGGGACTACGAGCAGTACTTC
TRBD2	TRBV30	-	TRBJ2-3	CAWTLGLAVPDTQYF	TGTGCCTGGACCCTGGGACTAGCGGTCCCAGATACGCAGTATTTT
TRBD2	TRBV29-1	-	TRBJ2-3	CSVEGGRAPDTQYF	TGCAGCGTTGAGGGCGGGAGGGCCCCAGATACGCAGTATTTT
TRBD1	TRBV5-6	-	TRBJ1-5	CASSWGQGDQPQHF	TGTGCCAGCAGCTGGGGACAGGGAGATCAGCCCCAGCATTTT
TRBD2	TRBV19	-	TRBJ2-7	CASSISGRSLSYEQYF	TGTGCCAGTAGTATATCCGGGAGGAGCTTATCCTACGAGCAGTACTTC
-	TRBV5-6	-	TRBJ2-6	CASSLPGGANVLTF	TGTGCCAGCAGCTTGCCAGGGGGGGCCAACGTCCTGACTTTC
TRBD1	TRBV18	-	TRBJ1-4	CASSQTGDPTNEKLFF	TGTGCCAGCTCGCAGACAGGGGACCCAACTAATGAAAAACTGTTTTTT
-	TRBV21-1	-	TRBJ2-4	CASSKGGRSDRGESKNIQYF	TGTGCCAGCAGCAAAGGGGGAAGATCGGACAGGGGAGAGTCCAAAAACATTCAGTACTTC
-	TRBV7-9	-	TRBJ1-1	CASRSNVEAFF	TGTGCCAGCAGGTCCAATGTTGAAGCTTTCTTT
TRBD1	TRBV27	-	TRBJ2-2	CASSLRNPGQANTGELFF	TGTGCCAGCAGTTTACGGAATCCGGGACAGGCCAACACCGGGGAGCTGTTTTTT
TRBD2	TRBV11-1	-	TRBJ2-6	CASSYPGLAVSGANGLTF	TGTGCCAGCAGCTATCCGGGACTAGCGGTCTCTGGGGCCAACGGCCTGACTTTC
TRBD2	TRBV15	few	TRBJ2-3	CATSRDVIAGGLQYF	TGTGCCACCAGCAGAGATGTGATAGCGGGAGGGTTACAGTATTTT
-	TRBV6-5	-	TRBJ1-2	CASSRQVRFGGYTF	TGTGCCAGCAGCCGACAGGTCCGGTTCGGAGGCTACACCTTC
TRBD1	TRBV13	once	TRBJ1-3	CASSDGQGNGNTIYF	TGTGCCAGCAGCGATGGACAGGGAAATGGAAACACCATATATTTT
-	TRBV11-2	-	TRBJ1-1	CASSLDHLDRINTEAFF	TGTGCCAGCAGCTTAGATCACCTCGACAGAATAAACACTGAAGCTTTCTTT
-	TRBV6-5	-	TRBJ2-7	CASSYLGSEQYF	TGTGCCAGCAGTTACTTGGGGAGCGAGCAGTACTTC
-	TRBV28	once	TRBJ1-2	CASSFTANYGYTF	TGTGCCAGCAGTTTCACGGCTAACTATGGCTACACCTTC
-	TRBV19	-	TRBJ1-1	CAVRDNKHTEAFF	TGTGCCGTCCGGGACAACAAACATACTGAAGCTTTCTTT
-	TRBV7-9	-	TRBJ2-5	CASSLGQFAQETQYF	TGTGCCAGCAGCCTGGGACAATTTGCCCAAGAGACCCAGTACTTC
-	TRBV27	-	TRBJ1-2	CASSLTLDRLIDYGYTF	TGTGCCAGCAGTTTAACCCTCGACAGGCTTATAGACTATGGCTACACCTTC
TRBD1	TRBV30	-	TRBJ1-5	CAWSANHRGQPQHF	TGTGCCTGGAGTGCCAACCACAGGGGTCAGCCCCAGCATTTT
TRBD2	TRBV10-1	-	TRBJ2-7	CASSESASGGFEQYF	TGCGCCAGCAGTGAGTCGGCTAGCGGGGGGTTCGAGCAGTACTTC
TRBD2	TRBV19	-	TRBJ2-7	CASSIGGGRSYEQYF	TGTGCCAGTAGTATCGGCGGGGGACGCTCCTACGAGCAGTACTTC
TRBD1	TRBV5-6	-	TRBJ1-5	CASSSRDRSNNQPQHF	TGTGCCAGCAGCTCGAGGGACAGATCAAACAATCAGCCCCAGCATTTT
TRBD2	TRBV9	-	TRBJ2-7	CASSSVTSGYLYEQYF	TGTGCCAGCAGCTCGGTGACTAGCGGATACCTTTACGAGCAGTACTTC
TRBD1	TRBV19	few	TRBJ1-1	CASRLDRVNTEAFF	TGTGCCAGTAGGTTAGACAGGGTGAACACTGAAGCTTTCTTT
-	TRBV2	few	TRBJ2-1	CASSEARQMRQFF	TGTGCCAGCAGTGAAGCCAGGCAAATGAGGCAGTTCTTC
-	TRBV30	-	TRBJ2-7	CAWSAGTIGEQYF	TGTGCCTGGAGCGCCGGGACAATCGGCGAGCAGTACTTC
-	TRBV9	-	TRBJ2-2	CASSPYLATAGELFF	TGTGCCAGCAGCCCTTACCTAGCGACCGCCGGGGAGCTGTTTTTT
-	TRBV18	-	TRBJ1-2	CASSRGAPGGYTF	TGTGCCAGCTCCCGGGGGGCGCCGGGTGGCTACACCTTC
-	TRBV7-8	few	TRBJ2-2	CASSLTTLTNTGELFF	TGTGCCAGCAGCTTAACGACACTCACGAACACCGGGGAGCTGTTTTTT
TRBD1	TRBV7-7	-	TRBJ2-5	CASSSMDTGAGETQYF	TGTGCTAGCAGCTCTATGGACACAGGGGCGGGCGAGACCCAGTACTTC